This TCR beta chain is drawn from a study of regulatory T cells. Overall study results and limits: In patients, unique TRB V-J pairs were restricted and V/J usage skewed, especially in Tregs. Shannon entropy was nonsignificantly lower in patient CD8+ T cells than control CD8+ cells.

The primer mix had 52 TRBV and 13 TRBJ primers. Clones were sequenced by immunoSEQ multiplex PCR, and TCRdb holds only the in-frame ones, with some missing. The sample holds 20,000 or so clones, approximately 93% seen once. The CDR3 totals 13 residues. Germline V gene data show CDR1 as MDHEN and CDR2 as SYDVKM. Between the trimmed V and J ends, which lost 3 bases and 10 bases, there was a span of 15 bases. Patients aged 2 to 39 years had fewer naive T cells. This clone was recorded a few times. Its cognate antigen is unknown. The sequenced material came from CD8+ T cells sorted from blood. This sequence originates from a child aged 2-15 years with CD3G deficiency. V and J are TRBV28 and TRBJ1-2; no definite D call. CDR3 coding DNA: TGTGCCAGCAGTTTTAGTATTAGAAAGGACTACACCTTC. Amino acids: CASSFSIRKDYTF.